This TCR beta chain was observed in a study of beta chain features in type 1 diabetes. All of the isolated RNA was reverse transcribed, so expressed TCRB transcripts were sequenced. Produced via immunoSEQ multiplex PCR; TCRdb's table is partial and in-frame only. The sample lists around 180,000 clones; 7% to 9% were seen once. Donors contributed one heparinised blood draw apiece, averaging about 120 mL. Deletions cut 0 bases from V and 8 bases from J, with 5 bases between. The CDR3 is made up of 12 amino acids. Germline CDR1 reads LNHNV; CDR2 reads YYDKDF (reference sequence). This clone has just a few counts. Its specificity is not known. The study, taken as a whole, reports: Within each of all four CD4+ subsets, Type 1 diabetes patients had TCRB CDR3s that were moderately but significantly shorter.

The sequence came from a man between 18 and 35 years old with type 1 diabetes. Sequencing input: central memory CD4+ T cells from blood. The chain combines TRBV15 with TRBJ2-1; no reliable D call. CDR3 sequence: CATSREGDEQFF. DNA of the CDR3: TGTGCCACCAGCAGAGAGGGCGATGAGCAGTTCTTC.